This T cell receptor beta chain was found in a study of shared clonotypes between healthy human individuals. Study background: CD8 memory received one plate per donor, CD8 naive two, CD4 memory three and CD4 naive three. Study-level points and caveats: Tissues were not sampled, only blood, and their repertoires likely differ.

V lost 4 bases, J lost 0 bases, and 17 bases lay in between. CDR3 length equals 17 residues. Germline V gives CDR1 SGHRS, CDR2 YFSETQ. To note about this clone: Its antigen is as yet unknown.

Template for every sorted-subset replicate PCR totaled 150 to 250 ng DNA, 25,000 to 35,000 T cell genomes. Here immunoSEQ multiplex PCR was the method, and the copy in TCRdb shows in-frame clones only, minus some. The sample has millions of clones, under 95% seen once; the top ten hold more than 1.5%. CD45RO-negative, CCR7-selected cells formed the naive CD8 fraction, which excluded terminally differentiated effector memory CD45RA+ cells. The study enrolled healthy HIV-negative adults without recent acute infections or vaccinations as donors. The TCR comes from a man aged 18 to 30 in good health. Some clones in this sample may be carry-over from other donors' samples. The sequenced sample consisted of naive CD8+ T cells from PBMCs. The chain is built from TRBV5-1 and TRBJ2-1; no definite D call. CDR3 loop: CASSPLIGRSSYNEQFF. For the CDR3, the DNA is TGCGCCAGCAGCCCCCTTATCGGCAGGAGCTCCTACAATGAGCAGTTCTTC. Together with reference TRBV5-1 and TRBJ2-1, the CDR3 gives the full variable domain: KAGVTQTPRYLIKTRGQQVTLSCSPISGHRSVSWYQQTPGQGLQFLFEYFSETQRNKGNFPGRFSGRQFSNSRSEMNVSTLELGDSALYLCASSPLIGRSSYNEQFFGPGTRLTVL.